This TCR beta chain was sequenced during a study of memory CD4+ T cells and cytomegalovirus serostatus (dated by TCRdb to the late 2010s). About the full investigation: The cohort included around 33 healthy adults from Belgium, of whom 9 were CMV seropositive and approximately 24 were CMV seronegative. To replicate a published TCR-based CMV serostatus classifier, the researchers sequenced the CD4+ memory TCRbeta repertoires of a Belgian cohort whose cytomegalovirus serostatus was known. Overall study results and their limits: The results were read as suggesting that the CMV-associated TCR signature is, for the most part, present in the CD4+ memory repertoire. Unlike the original study, which covered naive and memory CD4+ and CD8+ populations, the Belgian study sequenced only CD4+CD45RO+ memory cells. CMV serostatus prediction reached a median bootstrapped AUC of about 0.94 with the original framework and just under 0.93 with a US-trained random forest. On the Belgian cohort, the classifier built on the original framework reached a median bootstrapped AUC of around 0.96, with a 95% CI of 0.76-1.00. Of about 180 previously reported CMV-associated TCRbeta sequences, approximately 64 appeared in the CD4+ memory repertoires, each in one to five individuals.

Points on this clone: The antigen it recognizes is unknown. No base qualities exist here, and no much larger clone lies one base off it.

Genomic DNA was extracted from sorted cells with the Quick-DNA Microprep Kit. Amplification of TCRbeta DNA was done with the immunoSEQ hsTCRbeta kit, following the protocol from the manufacturer. An Illumina MiSeq instrument was used to sequence the TCRbeta libraries. In the source study's methods: Once out-of-frame sequences had been removed, millions of distinct TCRbeta sequences were left, which works out to an average of around 70,000 per individual. Each individual was scored using the number of approximately 160 previously reported CMV-associated TCRbeta sequences that the individual carried and the total number of productive distinct TCRbeta sequences. A beta-binomial model was reimplemented in Python, and scikit-learn random forests with default parameters were trained on US cohort data. Classifier performance on the Belgian cohort was reported as the median AUC with percentile confidence intervals calculated over 10,000 bootstrap iterations. TCRdb limited this immuneACCESS table to in-frame rearrangements with V and J called. A share of clones is missing; checked studies link under half to unresolved V genes, and the rest is unexplained. V and J calls and clone size are as listed in that table; D and trimming were resolved from the DNA. The sample includes about 45,000 clones, with about 80% observed a single time. The ten top clones hold about 2.1% of the sample.

Single viable CD3+CD4+CD8-CD45RO+ cells were sorted as memory CD4+ T cells on a FACSAria II. To determine CMV serostatus, a Roche Elecsys assay was used that detects serum IgG against CMV pp150, pp28, p38 and p52. After thawing, total CD4+ T cells were enriched by positive selection with CD4 magnetic microbeads. The samples came from a separate study whose specific focus was interrogating the CD4+ T cell memory repertoire. Peripheral blood mononuclear cells were isolated and cryopreserved according to standard operating procedures, and serum was stored at -80 degrees C. The staining used CD3-PerCP (BW264/56), CD4-APC (RPA-T4), CD45RO-PE (UCHT1) and CD8-Pacific Orange (3B5) antibodies, and Sytox blue was used to exclude non-viable cells. The sequence came from an adult in good health and CMV-seronegative. Sample: memory CD4+ T cells from blood.

Here is the DNA: TGCGCCAGCGCGGCCGCTACAGGGGGGGATGAAGCTTTCTTT. Its coded protein is CASAAATGGDEAFF. Recombination connected TRBV10-1 to TRBJ1-1, and 8 bases in between align with TRBD1. Unmatched junction bases come to 12, with V trimmed by 8 bases and J by 7 bases. In the germline V gene (reference sequence), CDR1 corresponds to WNHNN and CDR2 to SYGVQD. Its CDR3 holds 14 amino acids, cysteine through phenylalanine. The sequence is cut down to CDR3 DNA, 42 bases in frame from base 1.